This T cell receptor beta chain was identified during a study of cytomegalovirus exposure and HLA in healthy donors. The PCR made use of 60 Vbeta and 13 Jbeta primers. Here immunoSEQ multiplex PCR was the method, and the copy in TCRdb shows in-frame clones only, minus some. This sample has under 150,000 clones, with over 75% found just once. This clone has just a few counts. The germline V and J ends were trimmed by 7 bases and 5 bases, with 11 bases remaining between them. The CDR3 consists of 12 residues. Germline-derived CDR1 and CDR2 are MNHNS and SASEGT. Input material: PBMCs. This sequence originates from a woman aged 35 to 49 in good health and CMV-seropositive. This chain joins TRBV6-1 and TRBJ1-2; weak D call: TRBD1 (5 bases). The CDR3 here is CASTERTYGYTF. CDR3 in DNA: TGTGCCAGCACCGAACGGACATATGGCTACACCTTC.